Each of the 12 T cell receptor beta chains below was sequenced from the same sample in a study of blood T cell repertoires in COVID-19. Libraries were prepared by immunoSEQ multiplex PCR; TCRdb keeps only in-frame clonotypes and omits some of them. The repertoire includes 150,000 to 200,000 clones, about 88% of them detected once, and about a sixth sits in the top ten. Sequenced: peripheral blood. The receptors originated from a man aged 55 to 70 with active or convalescent COVID-19.

This sequence joins TRBV18 and TRBJ1-3; 8 bases fit TRBD1. The CDR3 runs to 15 residues. In germline, CDR1 is KGHSH, CDR2 LQKENI. Losses at the gene ends were 2 bases for V and 3 bases for J; bases not matched to a gene: 3. The CDR3 coding sequence is TGTGCCAGCTCACCAGTACAGGGGGTTGGAAACACCATATATTTT. It is translated as CASSPVQGVGNTIYF. Drawing the rest from reference TRBV18 and TRBJ1-3, the complete variable domain is NAGVMQNPRHLVRRRGQEARLRCSPMKGHSHVYWYRQLPEEGLKFMVYLQKENIIDESGMPKERFSAEFPKEGPSILRIQQVVRGDSAAYFCASSPVQGVGNTIYFGEGSWLTVV.

This clone occurred a few times. The genes are TRBV18 and TRBJ1-5; 7 nucleotides line up with TRBD1. V shed 0 bases and J 7 bases; nucleotides not matched to a gene: 9. Germline CDR1 is KGHSH and CDR2 is LQKENI. The CDR3 is made up of 16 amino acids. This CDR3 is CASSPPLNRGRQPQHF. The CDR3 DNA reads as TGTGCCAGCTCACCACCGTTGAACAGGGGACGACAGCCCCAGCATTTT. The variable domain in full, completed from reference TRBV18 and TRBJ1-5, reads NAGVMQNPRHLVRRRGQEARLRCSPMKGHSHVYWYRQLPEEGLKFMVYLQKENIIDESGMPKERFSAEFPKEGPSILRIQQVVRGDSAAYFCASSPPLNRGRQPQHFGDGTRLSIL.

The rearrangement joins TRBV14 to TRBJ2-5, with TRBD2 matching 9 bases. Unmatched junction bases numbered 16, after V lost 3 bases and J lost 5 bases. The germline gives CDR1 SGHDN, CDR2 FVKESK. The CDR3 is made up of 18 amino acids. The CDR3, as DNA: TGTGCCAGCAGCCATCAGTTCAGGTTCGCGGGAGGGGGTGAGACCCAGTACTTC. Its translation: CASSHQFRFAGGGETQYF.

V gene TRBV10-3 combines with J gene TRBJ2-3, with TRBD2 identical over 7 bases. From germline, CDR1 is ENHRY and CDR2 SYGVKD. The CDR3 covers 14 residues. Germline trimming cut 4 bases from V and 5 bases from J; bases unmatched to any gene: 6. The CDR3 DNA reads as TGTGCCATCAGTGGGACTAGTTCCGGAGATACGCAGTATTTT. This translates into CAISGTSSGDTQYF.

J is TRBJ2-1 and V is TRBV28, with 8 bases matching TRBD1. CDR3 length: 16 residues. V shed 8 bases, J shed 1 base, and the junction held 10 bases outside the gene matches. CDR1 and CDR2 (germline): MDHEN, SYDVKM. The DNA of the CDR3 is TGTGCCAGCGGGTCGGGACAGGCAATATCCTACAATGAGCAGTTCTTC. Encoded protein: CASGSGQAISYNEQFF.

The V and J genes are TRBV4-1 and TRBJ1-3; possibly TRBD1 for D (5 bases). From germline, CDR1 is MGHRA and CDR2 YSYEKL. V was pared by 0 bases and J by 0 bases, with 9 bases between. The CDR3 totals 16 residues. CDR3 sequence (DNA): TGCGCCAGCAGCCAAGAGATAAGGGGCTCTGGAAACACCATATATTTT. The encoded protein is CASSQEIRGSGNTIYF.

The chain carries TRBV18 and TRBJ2-4; 11 nucleotides align to TRBD2. Germline V lookup: CDR1 KGHSH, CDR2 LQKENI. CDR3 length: 17 amino acids. The ends lost 4 bases at V and 3 bases at J; junction bases unmatched: 8. CDR3 protein: CASSLVAGGPGKNIQYF. For the CDR3, the DNA is TGTGCCAGCTCACTTGTAGCGGGAGGGCCGGGCAAAAACATTCAGTACTTC.

The gene calls are TRBV23-1 and TRBJ2-5, with D perhaps matching TRBD1 (6 bases). TRBV23-1 is annotated as an ORF whose role is uncertain. CDR3 size: 17 residues. V gave up 0 bases and J gave up 2 bases, with 16 bases separating them. This chain's CDR3 is CASSQSGDRLGQETQYF. The CDR3 DNA follows: TGCGCCAGCAGTCAATCGGGAGACAGGTTAGGTCAAGAGACCCAGTACTTC.

The J gene is TRBJ1-3, the V gene TRBV7-6; D is perhaps TRBD1 (6 bases). This CDR3 has 15 amino acids. In germline, CDR1 is SGHVS, CDR2 FNYEAQ. Trimming took off 1 base at V and 5 bases at J, with 12 bases between the two ends. CDR3 amino acids: CASSLVSGARNTIYF. Here the CDR3 DNA reads TGTGCCAGCAGCTTAGTATCAGGGGCGAGAAACACCATATATTTT.

This clone came up once. This rearrangement joins TRBV3-1 (or the pseudogene TRBV3-2) to TRBJ1-3; D perhaps matches TRBD1 (6 bases). CDR3 size: 16 residues. The V gene lost 4 bases and the J gene lost 4 bases, with 17 bases spanning the gap. Germline CDR1 and CDR2: LGHDT and YNNKEL (reference sequence). CDR3 nucleotides: TGTGCCAGCAGCCCACGCGACAGGCGGTTCGGAAACACCATATATTTT. The encoded protein is CASSPRDRRFGNTIYF.

The gene calls are TRBV7-2 and TRBJ1-5; the match to TRBD1 covers 10 bases. V lost 1 base and J lost 8; bases outside the gene matches: 2. The length of the CDR3 is 14 residues. Germline CDR1 is SGHTA and CDR2 is FQGNSA. DNA for the CDR3: TGTGCCAGCAGCTTAGGGACAGGGGGAGAGCCCCAGCATTTT. Protein sequence: CASSLGTGGEPQHF. The entire variable domain, with the rest obtained from reference TRBV7-2 and TRBJ1-5, is as follows: GAGVSQSPSNKVTEKGKDVELRCDPISGHTALYWYRQSLGQGLEFLIYFQGNSAPDKSGLPSDRFSAERTGGSVSTLTIQRTQQEDSAVYLCASSLGTGGEPQHFGDGTRLSIL.

The genes are TRBV3-1 (or the pseudogene TRBV3-2) and TRBJ1-2; no firm D call. The CDR3 covers 12 residues. Per the germline V gene, CDR1 is LGHDT and CDR2 is YNNKEL (reference sequence). Trimming took 6 bases from V and 5 from J, leaving 10 bases between them. The CDR3 sequence is CASSKTGYGYTF. The CDR3 DNA reads as TGTGCCAGCAGTAAGACGGGGTATGGCTACACCTTC.